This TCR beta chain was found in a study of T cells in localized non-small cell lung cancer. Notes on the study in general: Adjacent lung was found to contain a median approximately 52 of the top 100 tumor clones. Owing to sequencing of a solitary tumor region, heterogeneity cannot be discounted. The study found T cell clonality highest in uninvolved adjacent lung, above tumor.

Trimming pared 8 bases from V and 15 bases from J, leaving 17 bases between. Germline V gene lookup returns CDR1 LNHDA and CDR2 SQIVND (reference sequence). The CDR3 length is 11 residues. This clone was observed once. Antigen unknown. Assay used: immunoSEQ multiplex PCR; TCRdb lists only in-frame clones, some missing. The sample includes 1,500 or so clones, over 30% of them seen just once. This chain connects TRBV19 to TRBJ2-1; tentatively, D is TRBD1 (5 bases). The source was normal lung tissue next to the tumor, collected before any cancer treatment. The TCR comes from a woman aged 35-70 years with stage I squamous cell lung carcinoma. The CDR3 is CASHQGQVVFF. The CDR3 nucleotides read TGTGCCAGTCACCAGGGTCAGGTGGTGTTCTTC.